What follows are 21 T cell receptor beta chains derived from one specimen sequenced in a study of T cell repertoires in cytomegalovirus infection. TCRdb re-analysed the reads in MiXCR, keeping a single row per CDR3 protein. The profile covers approximately 630,000 distinct CDR3 sequences, with less than 25% appearing a single time and 6.5% to 10% taken by the ten largest. Sequencing was done on a sample of CD8+ T cells from PBMCs. The receptors shown here come from a human donor in good health (CMV status not recorded). Some clones in this sample may be carry-over from other donors' samples.

This clonotype came up a few times. V is TRBV29-1 and J is TRBJ2-1, with a tentative D call TRBD2 (5 bases). V lost 1 base and J lost 2, with 9 bases in between. This CDR3 has 14 residues. The germline V gene has CDR1 SQVTM and CDR2 ANQGSEA. The CDR3 region has the DNA TGCAGCGTTGAAGGGCTAGCAGCCTACAATGAGCAGTTCTTC. This encodes CSVEGLAAYNEQFF.

This clonotype was picked up a small number of times. The chain recombines TRBV5-6 with TRBJ2-3; 8 bases map to TRBD1. With V trimmed by 4 bases and J by 11 bases, 3 bases remained unmatched. Germline V gives CDR1 SGHDT, CDR2 YYEEEE. This CDR3 has 11 residues. CDR3 DNA sequence: TGTGCCAGCAGCGTGGACAGGGTGCAGTATTTT. It encodes CASSVDRVQYF.

The chain links TRBV20-1 to TRBJ2-1; possibly TRBD2 for D (6 bases). Germline V gene sequence: CDR1 DFQATT, CDR2 SNEGSKA (reference sequence). Deletions cut 6 bases from V and 5 bases from J, with 14 bases between. The CDR3 length is 13 residues. In DNA, the CDR3 is TGCAGTGCCCCCGGAGGGCTGAACAATGAGCAGTTCTTC. This encodes CSAPGGLNNEQFF.

This chain joins TRBV27 and TRBJ1-1; maybe TRBD1 (5 bases). The germline CDR1 and CDR2 sequences are MNHEY and SMNVEV (reference sequence). The CDR3 is 14 residues long. Trimming took 0 bases from V and 11 from J, leaving 16 bases between them. The CDR3 loop reads CASSLSTGGFLAFF. CDR3 in DNA: TGTGCCAGCAGTTTATCTACAGGTGGTTTTTTGGCTTTCTTT.

The chain couples TRBV6-2 or TRBV6-3 to TRBJ2-7, with 10 positions matching TRBD1. V lost 6 bases to trimming and J lost 1 base; unmatched junction nucleotides: 9. CDR3 length: 16 residues. Germline CDR1 is MNHEY and CDR2 is SVGEGT. The CDR3 DNA follows: TGTGCCAGCAGCTCTTTCCGGGACAGGGGATCCTACGAGCAGTACGTC. This translates into CASSSFRDRGSYEQYV.

This clonotype has a count of ten or more. V is TRBV7-6 and J is TRBJ2-3; TRBD2 matches at 13 bases. With 5 bases clipped from V and 2 bases from J, the junction kept 7 bases outside the gene matches. CDR1 is SGHVS, CDR2 FNYEAQ, per germline. The CDR3 is made up of 17 amino acids. The CDR3 loop is CASSPRTSGGTTDTQYF. The CDR3 nucleotides read TGTGCCAGCAGCCCCCGGACTAGCGGGGGAACCACAGATACGCAGTATTTT.

The rearrangement uses TRBV29-1 and TRBJ2-1; 15 bases are shared with TRBD2. The CDR3 covers 14 residues. V dropped 6 bases and J dropped 6; count of bases not matched to a gene: 3. Looked up from germline, CDR1 is SQVTM and CDR2 is ANQGSEA. Written as DNA, the CDR3 is TGCAGCGTCCCGGGACTAGCGGGGGGCAATGAGCAGTTCTTC. Its translation is CSVPGLAGGNEQFF.

The sample holds many counts of this clonotype. CDR3 residues: CASSWGGDYNEQFF. Here the CDR3 DNA reads TGTGCCAGCAGCTGGGGGGGAGACTACAATGAGCAGTTCTTC. The gene calls are TRBV7-2 and TRBJ2-1, with 7 bases that match TRBD2. The CDR3 runs 14 residues. Germline assignment: CDR1 SGHTA and CDR2 FQGNSA. V was clipped by 4 bases and J by 3 bases; unmatched bases: 3.

This clonotype was picked up many times. The chain carries TRBV6-6 and TRBJ1-4; D call uncertain. V dropped 6 bases and J dropped 5 bases, with 19 bases sitting between them. There are 16 residues in the CDR3. Germline V CDR1 and CDR2: MNHNY, SVGAGI (reference sequence). CDR3 protein: CASSHHRTQENEKLFF. The CDR3 DNA follows: TGTGCCAGCAGCCATCACCGGACCCAGGAAAATGAAAAACTGTTTTTT.

This clonotype was observed many times. The chain couples TRBV28 to TRBJ1-1; D call uncertain. V dropped 6 bases and J dropped 5 bases, with 16 bases sitting between them. Germline CDR1 and CDR2: MDHEN and SYDVKM. The CDR3 runs 14 residues. The CDR3 reads CASSLERAATEAFF. The DNA for the CDR3 is TGTGCCAGCAGCCTCGAGAGGGCAGCAACTGAAGCTTTCTTT.

The chain employs TRBV13 and TRBJ2-7, with 8 bases identical to TRBD1. CDR3 length: 15 residues. Trimming at V came to 0 bases and at J to 5 bases, leaving 6 bases not matched to a gene. CDR1 is PRHDT, CDR2 FYEKMQ, per germline (reference sequence). The CDR3 loop reads CASSLGRSGGHEQYF. The CDR3 DNA reads TGTGCCAGCAGCTTAGGGCGGTCAGGGGGCCACGAGCAGTACTTC.

This clonotype was observed many times. The chain uses TRBV7-6 and TRBJ2-1, with 7 bases matching TRBD1. This CDR3 comprises 13 residues. Germline V lookup: CDR1 SGHVS, CDR2 FNYEAQ. V was pared by 5 bases and J by 7 bases, with 5 bases of the junction left unmatched. CDR3 loop: CASSLQGLNEQFF. CDR3 sequence (DNA): TGTGCCAGCAGCCTACAGGGGCTTAATGAGCAGTTCTTC.

The gene calls are TRBV2 and TRBJ1-1; 7 bases map to TRBD1. Losses at the gene ends were 3 bases for V and 4 bases for J; bases not matched to a gene: 5. This CDR3 region has 14 residues. Germline loops: CDR1 SNHLY, CDR2 FYNNEI. CDR3 nucleotide sequence: TGTGCCAGCAGTGAGGCCAGGGGGGCCACTGAAGCTTTCTTT. Translating gives CASSEARGATEAFF.

The chain links TRBV5-5 to TRBJ2-7; D possibly matches TRBD1 or TRBD2 (5 bases each). Germline loops: CDR1 SGHKS, CDR2 YYEKEE (reference sequence). The V and J ends lost 2 bases and 3 bases respectively, with 21 bases between them. The CDR3 runs to 17 residues. The CDR3: CASSFFSRVGGFYEQYV. The DNA of the CDR3 is TGTGCCAGCAGCTTTTTCTCACGGGTTGGGGGATTCTACGAGCAGTACGTC.

This clonotype was observed many times. The genes are TRBV7-2 and TRBJ2-3; 12 bases agree with TRBD2. CDR3 length: 18 amino acids. Germline-derived CDR1 and CDR2 are SGHTA and FQGNSA. The V and J ends lost 1 base and 1 base, in that order; junction bases with no gene match: 6. The CDR3 loop reads CASSLELAGGRGTDTQYF. For the CDR3, the DNA is TGTGCCAGCAGCTTAGAGCTAGCGGGGGGGCGAGGCACAGATACGCAGTATTTT.

This clonotype was picked up a small number of times. One junction end disagrees with the germline gene, perhaps due to a read error. The J gene is TRBJ1-3, the V gene TRBV7-4; no clear D. CDR3 length: 12 residues. Per germline, CDR1 SGHVT and CDR2 SQSDAQ. As DNA, the CDR3 is TGTGTCAGCAGCTTAACCGGAAACACCATATATTTT. Amino acids: CVSSLTGNTIYF.

This clonotype showed up just a few times. J is TRBJ1-2 and V is TRBV6-1; D gene uncertain. From germline, CDR1 is MNHNS and CDR2 SASEGT. V lost 9 bases to trimming and J lost 4 bases, with 21 bases between them. The CDR3 consists of 15 residues. DNA of the CDR3: TGTGCCAGTCGAGGTAATTTTGACCTCGGCTATGGCTACACCTTC. As protein: CASRGNFDLGYGYTF.

In its sample, this clonotype was seen a few times. The gene calls are TRBV7-9 and TRBJ2-7; 8 nucleotides match TRBD2. Trimming took 2 bases from V and 0 from J; bases not matched to a gene: 12. The CDR3 is made up of 18 amino acids. Per the germline V gene, CDR1 is SEHNR and CDR2 is FQNEAQ (reference sequence). CDR3 coding DNA: TGTGCCAGCAGCTTACAAGGCGGCGGGGGGCCTCACTCCTACGAGCAGTACTTC. It yields the protein CASSLQGGGGPHSYEQYF. The full variable domain, with the rest looked up from reference TRBV7-9 and TRBJ2-7, is DTGVSQNPRHKITKRGQNVTFRCDPISEHNRLYWYRQTLGQGPEFLTYFQNEAQLEKSRLLSDRFSAERPKGSFSTLEIQRTEQGDSAMYLCASSLQGGGGPHSYEQYFGPGTRLTVT.

This clonotype was seen at least ten times. The chain employs TRBV7-2 and TRBJ2-5; tentative D call: TRBD1 (6 bases). CDR1 is SGHTA and CDR2 is FQGNSA in the germline V gene. This CDR3 is built from 13 residues. V dropped 4 bases and J dropped 9 bases, with 15 bases sitting between them. In nucleotides, the CDR3 is TGTGCCAGCAGCTGGTCAGGGGATAGGGCCCAGTACTTC. The encoded protein is CASSWSGDRAQYF.

This clonotype was picked up many times. V is TRBV5-6 and J is TRBJ2-7; 8 bases map to TRBD1. V lost 4 bases to trimming and J lost 3 bases; unmatched junction nucleotides: 3. Germline lookup yields CDR1 SGHDT and CDR2 YYEEEE. The CDR3 is made up of 13 amino acids. CDR3 residues: CASSRQGIYEQYF. CDR3 nucleotide sequence: TGTGCCAGCAGCCGACAGGGGATCTACGAGCAGTACTTC.

The chain carries TRBV2 and TRBJ2-6; D is unclear. This CDR3 is built from 13 residues. The V gene lost 8 bases and the J gene lost 0 bases, with 5 bases spanning the gap. Germline assignment: CDR1 SNHLY and CDR2 FYNNEI. Here the CDR3 reads CASYSSGANVLTF. In DNA form, the CDR3 reads TGTGCCAGCTACAGCTCTGGGGCCAACGTCCTGACTTTC.